These 30 T cell receptor beta chains originate from one sample sequenced in a study of healthy donors' naive CD4 and CD8 T cells. A linear amplification protocol produced the TCR libraries from around 510 ng of total RNA. TCRdb re-analysed the reads in MiXCR, keeping a single row per CDR3 protein. This table has approximately 200,000 distinct CDR3 sequences, over 60% appearing once. Material: naive CD4+ and CD8+ T cells sorted from blood, pooled from several donors. The origin of the receptors is a pool of human donors in good health; the sample pools cells from several healthy donors.

The V and J genes are TRBV27 and TRBJ2-7, with D possibly TRBD2 on 5 matching bases. From germline, CDR1 is MNHEY and CDR2 SMNVEV (reference sequence). This CDR3 has 15 amino acids. The V end was cut by 0 bases, the J end by 2 bases, with 11 bases between. CDR3 loop: CASSLSWGVPYEQYF. The CDR3 DNA reads TGTGCCAGCAGTTTATCCTGGGGAGTACCCTACGAGCAGTACTTC.

The rearrangement joins TRBV29-1 to TRBJ1-2; 8 positions agree with TRBD1. V shed 2 bases and J 3 bases; nucleotides not matched to a gene: 8. Germline V gene lookup returns CDR1 SQVTM and CDR2 ANQGSEA. This CDR3 spans 15 amino acids. The CDR3: CSVEPAGGLYYGYTF. In DNA form, the CDR3 reads TGCAGCGTTGAACCGGCAGGGGGCTTGTACTATGGCTACACCTTC.

The chain recombines TRBV29-1 with TRBJ1-1; D gene unclear. The CDR3 contains 12 residues. V lost 2 bases, J lost 7 bases, and 11 bases lay in between. Per germline, CDR1 SQVTM and CDR2 ANQGSEA. In DNA form, the CDR3 reads TGCAGCGTTGAATCCGATCTATTTGAAGCTTTCTTT. It specifies CSVESDLFEAFF.

V gene TRBV10-3 combines with J gene TRBJ2-1; D unresolved. The length of the CDR3 is 15 residues. In germline, CDR1 is ENHRY, CDR2 SYGVKD. V was pared by 4 bases and J by 2 bases, with 12 bases between. As DNA, the CDR3 is TGTGCCATCAGTGGGTCGGCCCTCACCTACAATGAGCAGTTCTTC. Encoded protein: CAISGSALTYNEQFF.

The chain carries TRBV12-5 and TRBJ2-2, with a possible D match to TRBD1 (5 bases). The ends were cut back, 6 bases at V and 2 bases at J, with 13 bases in the middle. CDR1 and CDR2 from the germline V gene are LGHNT and FRNRAP. This CDR3 has 15 amino acids. CDR3 nucleotides: TGTGCTAGTGGGCTTGAGGACACAAACACCGGGGAGCTGTTTTTT. Translation: CASGLEDTNTGELFF.

The rearrangement links TRBV29-1 to TRBJ1-1, with D hard to call. This CDR3 has 17 residues. Germline loops: CDR1 SQVTM, CDR2 ANQGSEA. Trimming removed 0 bases from V and 5 bases from J, with 22 bases in between. CDR3 sequence: CSVEDLGSGRLETEAFF. For the CDR3, the DNA is TGCAGCGTTGAAGATCTGGGCAGCGGGCGCTTGGAAACTGAAGCTTTCTTT.

This clonotype was counted between two and nine times. The chain is built from TRBV5-4 and TRBJ2-5; D unresolved. Trimming stripped 0 bases from V and 3 bases from J, with 6 bases between. The CDR3 spans 13 residues. Germline values: CDR1 SGHNT, CDR2 YYREEE (reference sequence). This CDR3 reads CASSLAQKETQYF. CDR3 nucleotide sequence: TGTGCCAGCAGCTTGGCCCAGAAAGAGACCCAGTACTTC.

The chain is built from TRBV20-1 and TRBJ1-4, with a tentative D call TRBD1 (5 bases). The CDR3 has 13 amino acids. Trimming removed 7 bases from V and 8 bases from J, with 17 bases in between. Germline V gene lookup returns CDR1 DFQATT and CDR2 SNEGSKA (reference sequence). This chain's CDR3 is CSVFAGLGEKLFF. CDR3 sequence (DNA): TGCAGTGTGTTTGCGGGACTTGGGGAAAAACTGTTTTTT.

This chain links TRBV6-5 with TRBJ1-2; the D gene is possibly TRBD1 (6 bases). V lost 0 bases to trimming and J lost 4 bases, with 12 bases between them. CDR1 MNHEY and CDR2 SVGAGI come from the germline V gene. This CDR3 spans 15 amino acids. In DNA, the CDR3 is TGTGCCAGCAGTTACTCAACCGGGGGCAGCTATGGCTACACCTTC. This translates into CASSYSTGGSYGYTF.

The chain couples TRBV5-6 to TRBJ1-1; no reliable D call. CDR1 and CDR2 (germline): SGHDT, YYEEEE. V shed 4 bases and J shed 1 base, with 11 bases lying between them. The CDR3 totals 14 residues. The CDR3 sequence is CASSKLAENTEAFF. The DNA of the CDR3 is TGTGCCAGCAGCAAACTCGCGGAGAACACTGAAGCTTTCTTT.

The chain is built from TRBV11-2 and TRBJ2-7, with TRBD2 matching over 14 bases. Germline lookup yields CDR1 SGHAT and CDR2 FQNNGV. The V segment lost 6 bases and the J segment 7 bases; nucleotides outside the gene matches: 8. The CDR3 contains 15 residues. In DNA, the CDR3 is TGTGCCAGCAGAGGGGGACTAGCGGGGGTGGGTGAGCAGTACTTC. It encodes CASRGGLAGVGEQYF.

The genes are TRBV15 and TRBJ2-5; 7 nucleotides align to TRBD2. After removal of 0 bases from V and 4 bases from J, the junction contained 5 bases not matched to a gene. Germline CDR1 LNHNV, CDR2 YYDKDF (reference sequence). The CDR3 spans 15 residues. The CDR3 loop reads CATSRDRWEGETQYF. CDR3 sequence (DNA): TGTGCCACCAGCAGAGACAGGTGGGAGGGAGAGACCCAGTACTTC. Variable domain in full (rest from reference TRBV15 and TRBJ2-5): DAMVIQNPRYQVTQFGKPVTLSCSQTLNHNVMYWYQQKSSQAPKLLFHYYDKDFNNEADTPDNFQSRRPNTSFCFLDIRSPGLGDTAMYLCATSRDRWEGETQYFGPGTRLLVL.

J is TRBJ2-6 and V is TRBV6-5; perhaps TRBD2 as D (5 bases). Trimming stripped 4 bases from V and 0 bases from J, with 7 bases between. CDR1 is MNHEY, CDR2 SVGAGI, per germline. The CDR3 contains 15 residues. The DNA for the CDR3 is TGTGCCAGCAGTTCAGAGGGCTCTGGGGCCAACGTCCTGACTTTC. This gives the protein CASSSEGSGANVLTF.

The table lists this clonotype with a few counts. The chain joins TRBV11-1 to TRBJ2-1; unclear D gene. Deletions cut 4 bases from V and 15 bases from J, with 13 bases between. Germline V gene lookup returns CDR1 SGHAT and CDR2 FQDESV (reference sequence). This CDR3 is built from 11 residues. CDR3 nucleotide sequence: TGTGCCAGCAGCTCTACCGACTTACGGTTCTTC. Translation gives CASSSTDLRFF.

The chain is built from TRBV6-5 and TRBJ2-3; 15 bases align to TRBD2. The CDR3 sequence is 17 residues long. The V segment lost 10 bases and the J segment 1 base; nucleotides outside the gene matches: 9. Germline assignment: CDR1 MNHEY and CDR2 SVGAGI. The CDR3 DNA follows: TGTGCCAAGGGACTAGCGGGGGGCCACAACGGCACAGATACGCAGTATTTT. Amino acid sequence: CAKGLAGGHNGTDTQYF.

The chain's CDR3 is CASSYAAANYGYTF. The CDR3 DNA is TGTGCCAGCAGTTACGCAGCTGCTAACTATGGCTACACCTTC. This sequence joins TRBV6-2 or TRBV6-3 and TRBJ1-2; D gene ambiguous. The CDR3 runs 14 residues. V lost 2 bases to trimming and J lost 0 bases, with 7 bases between them. Germline V gene sequence: CDR1 MNHEY, CDR2 SVGEGT.

V gene TRBV29-1 combines with J gene TRBJ2-3, with D possibly TRBD2 on 5 matching bases. V lost 6 bases to trimming and J lost 2 bases, with 12 bases between them. The CDR3 is 13 residues long. Germline CDR1 is SQVTM and CDR2 is ANQGSEA. The CDR3 nucleotides read TGCAGCGTAGAGATCCGGGACACAGATACGCAGTATTTT. Encoded protein: CSVEIRDTDTQYF.

The CDR3 sequence is CATATEAGPTEQFF. CDR3 sequence (DNA): TGTGCCACCGCAACAGAGGCAGGGCCCACTGAGCAGTTCTTC. This chain connects TRBV15 to TRBJ2-1; possibly TRBD1 for D (5 bases). The CDR3 totals 14 residues. Germline CDR1 is LNHNV and CDR2 is YYDKDF (reference sequence). Trimming left V 8 bases short and J 9 bases short, with 20 bases between.

The rearrangement links TRBV29-1 to TRBJ2-1; 9 bases are a match to TRBD1. The CDR3 totals 15 residues. Germline assignment: CDR1 SQVTM and CDR2 ANQGSEA. V lost 7 bases, J lost 7 bases, and 14 bases stayed unmatched. Written as DNA, the CDR3 is TGCAGCGGAGGACAGGGGCTCTATGATACGAATGAGCAGTTCTTC. It yields the protein CSGGQGLYDTNEQFF.

The chain recombines TRBV19 with TRBJ1-1; D gene uncertain. There are 13 residues in the CDR3. Germline CDR1 is LNHDA and CDR2 is SQIVND (reference sequence). The V gene lost 3 bases and the J gene lost 4 bases, with 9 bases spanning the gap. The CDR3 spells CASSILVRTEAFF. The CDR3, as DNA: TGTGCCAGTAGTATCCTGGTGCGCACTGAAGCTTTCTTT.

This clonotype was seen only once. The rearrangement links TRBV6-1 to TRBJ2-7; no clear D. Germline V gene data show CDR1 as MNHNS and CDR2 as SASEGT. The CDR3 is 13 amino acids. V was shortened by 4 bases and J by 1 base, with 8 bases between the two germline ends. DNA of the CDR3: TGTGCCAGCAGTGTTGGAGTATCCTACGAGCAGTACTTC. This translates into CASSVGVSYEQYF.

The chain combines TRBV13 with TRBJ1-1; D is unclear. CDR3 length: 14 amino acids. V was cut by 6 bases and J by 0 bases, with 11 bases left in between. Looked up from germline, CDR1 is PRHDT and CDR2 is FYEKMQ (reference sequence). CDR3 DNA: TGTGCCAGCAGGTGGGTAGCGATGAACACTGAAGCTTTCTTT. Protein sequence: CASRWVAMNTEAFF.

J is TRBJ1-3 and V is TRBV6-5; 8 bases map to TRBD1. Germline V gene sequence: CDR1 MNHEY, CDR2 SVGAGI. CDR3 length: 15 residues. Trimming removed 6 bases from V and 4 bases from J; junction bases left unmatched: 8. For the CDR3, the DNA is TGTGCCAGCAGCACGGACAGGGCGCAGGGAAACACCATATATTTT. This translates into CASSTDRAQGNTIYF.

The table lists this clonotype with a count of one. The junction differs from germline at one of its ends, possibly a read error. The rearrangement joins TRBV29-1 to TRBJ1-2; D is undetermined. The germline V gene has CDR1 SQVTM and CDR2 ANQGSEA. This CDR3 is 13 amino acids long. The CDR3 DNA reads as TGCAGCGTCGAAGGAGGTTCCAGGAGACGCTACACCTTC. Translating it yields CSVEGGSRRRYTF.

V usage is TRBV6-6 and J usage is TRBJ2-6; D remains unclear. From germline, CDR1 is MNHNY and CDR2 SVGAGI (reference sequence). Trimming removed 7 bases at V and 3 bases at J, with 13 bases between. The length of the CDR3 is 15 residues. The DNA for the CDR3 is TGTGCCAGCACCTATTTCGTTGGTGGGGCCAACGTCCTGACTTTC. Translated, it gives CASTYFVGGANVLTF.

The CDR3 is CASSLGLVGNSYNEQFF. The CDR3 region has the DNA TGTGCCAGCAGTTTAGGCTTAGTTGGCAACTCCTACAATGAGCAGTTCTTC. The chain has TRBV27 and TRBJ2-1, with no clear D. This CDR3 contains 17 residues. The ends were cut back, 2 bases at V and 0 bases at J, with 14 bases in the middle. The germline V gene has CDR1 MNHEY and CDR2 SMNVEV (reference sequence).

V and J are TRBV29-1 and TRBJ2-7, with a weak D call TRBD1 (6 bases). This CDR3 spans 12 amino acids. V lost 7 bases, J lost 0 bases, and 10 bases lay in between. The V gene's germline CDR1 is SQVTM and CDR2 ANQGSEA. The CDR3 loop is CSAGQFSYEQYF. Written as DNA, the CDR3 is TGCAGCGCCGGACAGTTCTCCTACGAGCAGTACTTC.

This chain connects TRBV6-5 to TRBJ2-1, with D possibly being TRBD1 or TRBD2 (5 bases each). V was cut by 5 bases and J by 2 bases, with 7 bases left in between. CDR1 and CDR2 (germline): MNHEY, SVGAGI. The CDR3 length is 13 residues. CDR3: CASSQGPYNEQFF. The CDR3 DNA sequence: TGTGCCAGCAGTCAGGGACCCTACAATGAGCAGTTCTTC.

The chain uses TRBV7-2 and TRBJ2-7, with 10 bases identical to TRBD2. The germline CDR1 and CDR2 sequences are SGHTA and FQGNSA. V lost 1 base to trimming and J lost 6 bases; unmatched junction nucleotides: 6. The CDR3 contains 15 residues. CDR3 sequence reads: CASSLVSSGGGEQYF. In DNA form, the CDR3 reads TGTGCCAGCAGCTTAGTTTCTAGCGGGGGAGGCGAGCAGTACTTC.

The chain carries TRBV6-1 and TRBJ2-1, with D perhaps matching TRBD1 (5 bases). The CDR3 length is 13 residues. Germline V CDR1 and CDR2: MNHNS, SASEGT. With 4 bases removed from V and 9 bases from J, the gap between germline ends came to 13 bases. The CDR3 reads CASSGANQGEQFF. As DNA, the CDR3 is TGTGCCAGCAGTGGGGCCAACCAGGGTGAGCAGTTCTTC.